Below, 6 T cell receptor beta chains from the same sample are listed, as sequenced in a study of cytomegalovirus exposure and HLA in healthy donors. Researchers ran the PCR with 60 Vbeta and 13 Jbeta primers. TCRdb keeps only in-frame clones here, not all; method: immunoSEQ multiplex PCR. The sample has about 140,000 clones, around 75% seen once. Specimen: PBMCs. These receptors originate from a female donor in good health and CMV-seronegative.

The chain carries TRBV10-3 and TRBJ2-2, with 7 positions matching TRBD2. Germline loops: CDR1 ENHRY, CDR2 SYGVKD. The CDR3 length is 13 residues. J lost 5 bases, V lost 8 bases, and 5 bases had no gene match. CDR3: CAIRGGGTGELFF. CDR3 sequence (DNA): TGTGCCATCCGAGGCGGGGGAACCGGGGAGCTGTTTTTT.

This chain connects TRBV14 to TRBJ1-5; weak D call: TRBD1 (6 bases). V was pared by 0 bases and J by 8 bases, with 20 bases between. Per the germline V gene, CDR1 is SGHDN and CDR2 is FVKESK. The CDR3 has 17 amino acids. CDR3 sequence (DNA): TGTGCCAGCAGCCAAGACGGGCCACAGGGTAAAAGGGAGCCCCAGCATTTT. It is translated as CASSQDGPQGKREPQHF.

V is TRBV2 and J is TRBJ2-6; the D is unclear. V dropped 6 bases and J dropped 0 bases, with 6 bases sitting between them. The CDR3 is made up of 14 amino acids. Per germline, CDR1 SNHLY and CDR2 FYNNEI. The CDR3 bases are TGTGCCAGCAGCGCTAGCTCTGGGGCCAACGTCCTGACTTTC. It specifies CASSASSGANVLTF. The full variable domain, completed using reference TRBV2 and TRBJ2-6, is EPEVTQTPSHQVTQMGQEVILRCVPISNHLYFYWYRQILGQKVEFLVSFYNNEISEKSEIFDDQFSVERPDGSNFTLKIRSTKLEDSAMYFCASSASSGANVLTFGAGSRLTVL.

The chain recombines TRBV10-1 with TRBJ2-1; 11 bases fit TRBD2. Losses at the gene ends were 6 bases for V and 2 bases for J; bases not matched to a gene: 6. The CDR3 loop spans 16 amino acids. Germline V lookup: CDR1 WNHNN, CDR2 SYGVQD (reference sequence). The CDR3 sequence is CASSRLAGFTYNEQFF. In DNA form, the CDR3 reads TGCGCCAGCAGCCGACTAGCGGGGTTCACCTACAATGAGCAGTTCTTC.

V is TRBV28 and J is TRBJ1-1; 7 positions match TRBD1. The CDR3 totals 16 residues. The germline gives CDR1 MDHEN, CDR2 SYDVKM. The ends lost 5 bases at V and 4 bases at J; junction bases unmatched: 13. CDR3 sequence: CASSERIGQESTEAFF. CDR3 DNA: TGTGCCAGCAGTGAACGAATTGGACAGGAGAGCACTGAAGCTTTCTTT.

The chain combines TRBV4-3 with TRBJ1-2, with D possibly matching TRBD1 (5 bases). Trimming shortened V by 5 bases and J by 6 bases, and 13 bases separated the two germline ends. The germline CDR1 and CDR2 sequences are LGHNA and YSLEER. This CDR3 has 13 amino acids. In DNA form, the CDR3 reads TGCGCCAGCAGCGGGGCAATCCCGCATGGCTACACCTTC. Its protein is CASSGAIPHGYTF.